The 10 T cell receptor beta chains given below trace back to one sample, sequenced in a study of response to subunit inactivated influenza vaccine. TCRdb re-called the RT-PCR reads with MiXCR, one entry per CDR3 protein. The profile shows approximately 730,000 distinct CDR3 sequences, approximately 15% of them singletons. The sequences come from PBMCs from blood, collected around 14 days before vaccination. These receptors originate from a man between 45 and 60 years old who received an inactivated influenza vaccine.

The CDR3 bases are TGTGCCAGCAGCCTTGACCCTTTGGCTAGCGGAGCTATAAATGAGCAGTTCTTC. It translates to CASSLDPLASGAINEQFF. This chain joins TRBV3-1 and TRBJ2-1; 7 nucleotides agree with TRBD2. CDR3 length: 18 amino acids. The germline CDR1 and CDR2 sequences are LGHDT and YNNKEL (reference sequence). V lost 4 bases, J lost 7 bases, and 19 bases stayed unmatched.

This clonotype was seen at least ten times. This rearrangement joins TRBV12-3 or TRBV12-4 to TRBJ2-3; D not resolved. Trimming left V 0 bases short and J 7 bases short, with 5 bases between. The CDR3 has 12 amino acids. CDR3 protein: CASSLAGYTQYF. CDR3 nucleotide sequence: TGTGCCAGCAGTTTAGCGGGATATACGCAGTATTTT.

This clonotype was found a few times. This rearrangement joins TRBV4-1 to TRBJ2-1; D may be TRBD1 (6 bases). V lost 4 bases, J lost 6 bases, and 19 bases lay in between. The V gene's germline CDR1 is MGHRA and CDR2 YSYEKL. This CDR3 spans 16 amino acids. The CDR3 spells CASSPLNRGGRNEQFF. The CDR3 coding sequence is TGCGCCAGCAGCCCGTTAAATCGTGGGGGCCGCAATGAGCAGTTCTTC.

This clonotype was seen a handful of times. The chain recombines TRBV10-2 with TRBJ1-3; no firm D call. The CDR3 is 15 amino acids. The germline V and J ends were trimmed by 1 base and 0 bases, with 7 bases remaining between them. Germline V gene sequence: CDR1 WSHSY, CDR2 SAAADI. CDR3 in DNA: TGCGCCAGCAGTGAGTATGGCAGCTCTGGAAACACCATATATTTT. Translating it yields CASSEYGSSGNTIYF.

This clonotype was counted only a few times. J is TRBJ2-7 and V is TRBV6-5; 14 positions agree with TRBD2. CDR3 length equals 16 residues. With V trimmed by 4 bases and J by 4 bases, 6 bases remained unmatched. Germline V gene data show CDR1 as MNHEY and CDR2 as SVGAGI. This chain's CDR3 is CASSFRLAGGRYEQYF. The CDR3 DNA is TGTGCCAGCAGTTTCAGACTAGCGGGAGGGCGATACGAGCAGTACTTC.

The rearrangement uses TRBV5-1 and TRBJ1-2; D unclear. The germline CDR1 and CDR2 sequences are SGHRS and YFSETQ. The V end lost 0 bases, the J end lost 7 bases, and 10 bases lay between the germline ends. This CDR3 has 13 residues. This chain's CDR3 is CASSLGSSFGYTF. As DNA, the CDR3 is TGCGCCAGCAGCTTGGGTTCTTCCTTTGGCTACACCTTC. Together with reference TRBV5-1 and TRBJ1-2, the CDR3 gives the full variable domain: KAGVTQTPRYLIKTRGQQVTLSCSPISGHRSVSWYQQTPGQGLQFLFEYFSETQRNKGNFPGRFSGRQFSNSRSEMNVSTLELGDSALYLCASSLGSSFGYTFGSGTRLTVV.

A few counts support this clonotype. V usage is TRBV4-3 and J usage is TRBJ1-1; maybe TRBD1 (6 bases). The CDR3 extends over 14 amino acids. V shed 1 base and J shed 4 bases, with 10 bases lying between them. Germline loops: CDR1 LGHNA, CDR2 YSLEER. The DNA for the CDR3 is TGCGCCAGCAGCCAAGGGGGGGGCCCCACTGAAGCTTTCTTT. Its protein is CASSQGGGPTEAFF.

This clonotype was counted only a few times. The CDR3 spells CASSVTGTGSTNEQFF. In nucleotides, the CDR3 is TGTGCCAGCAGCGTGACCGGGACAGGGTCAACAAATGAGCAGTTCTTC. V and J are TRBV9 and TRBJ2-1, with 9 positions matching TRBD1. There are 16 residues in the CDR3. Germline assignment: CDR1 SGDLS and CDR2 YYNGEE. Trimming took 2 bases from V and 7 from J; bases not matched to a gene: 10.

The chain joins TRBV12-3 or TRBV12-4 to TRBJ2-5; D gene uncertain. The CDR3 sequence is 13 residues long. The V gene lost 5 bases and the J gene lost 6 bases, with 13 bases spanning the gap. In DNA, the CDR3 is TGTGCCAGCAGTCCGTCCACCGGTCAGACCCAGTACTTC. Protein sequence: CASSPSTGQTQYF.

This clonotype showed up just a few times. The chain has TRBV5-1 and TRBJ2-1, with a tentative D call TRBD1 (5 bases). With 6 bases removed from V and 4 bases from J, the gap between germline ends came to 14 bases. Looked up from germline, CDR1 is SGHRS and CDR2 is YFSETQ. The CDR3 totals 14 residues. In DNA form, the CDR3 reads TGCGCCAGCACTCTAGGGGCAGGGTACAATGAGCAGTTCTTC. Its protein is CASTLGAGYNEQFF.